The next 12 T cell receptor beta chains were all read from a single sample in a study of metastatic and nonmetastatic thyroid tumors. Among the patients, none had received any treatment before thyroid surgery. TCRdb used MiXCR to call clones anew from the PCR reads. The data contain about 15,000 clones, roughly 27% of them singletons. Sequencing input: adjacent normal tissue. The receptors derive from a female donor with papillary thyroid cancer or a benign thyroid nodule (not recorded which). Some clones in this sample may be carry-over from other donors' samples.

The J gene is TRBJ1-5, the V gene TRBV19, with 12 bases matching TRBD1. The CDR3 is 17 amino acids. V dropped 5 bases and J dropped 6; count of bases not matched to a gene: 11. Germline lookup yields CDR1 LNHDA and CDR2 SQIVND (reference sequence). The CDR3 nucleotides are TGTGCCAGTAGTTTAACGCCGGGACAGGGGGCAGTTCAGCCCCAGCATTTT. Its translation is CASSLTPGQGAVQPQHF.

This clone was found a few times. The chain joins TRBV15 to TRBJ2-1; TRBD2 might be the D (5 bases). The CDR3 has 15 amino acids. CDR1 and CDR2 (germline): LNHNV, YYDKDF (reference sequence). Trimming took 1 base from V and 9 from J, leaving 16 bases between them. The CDR3 reads CATSRGGFPTIEQFF. The DNA for the CDR3 is TGTGCCACCAGCAGAGGAGGATTCCCGACTATTGAGCAGTTCTTC.

The chain links TRBV28 to TRBJ2-5, with D maybe TRBD1 (7 bases). CDR1 and CDR2 (germline): MDHEN, SYDVKM. The CDR3 spans 16 residues. Trimming left V 1 base short and J 5 bases short, with 17 bases between. CDR3 DNA sequence: TGTGCCAGCAGTTTATCCCCACAGACAGGGAGGGAGACCCAGTACTTC. It specifies CASSLSPQTGRETQYF.

This sequence joins TRBV7-9 and TRBJ2-5; 9 nucleotides line up with TRBD1. Germline CDR1 reads SEHNR; CDR2 reads FQNEAQ (reference sequence). This CDR3 region has 14 residues. Unmatched junction bases numbered 6, after V lost 5 bases and J lost 5 bases. The CDR3 nucleotides are TGTGCCAGCAGCCCCACACAGGGGGCTGAGACCCAGTACTTC. It translates to CASSPTQGAETQYF.

DNA for the CDR3: TGCAGTGCTAGTCTGGCGGGAGTGCTGTCCTACAATGAGCAGTTCTTC. It yields the protein CSASLAGVLSYNEQFF. The gene calls are TRBV20-1 and TRBJ2-1; 7 bases are shared with TRBD2. The CDR3 covers 16 residues. Per the germline V gene, CDR1 is DFQATT and CDR2 is SNEGSKA (reference sequence). Trimming took 3 bases from V and 1 from J; bases not matched to a gene: 9.

This clone has just a few counts. The genes are TRBV6-6 and TRBJ1-3; 7 nucleotides align to TRBD1. Germline V gene data show CDR1 as MNHNY and CDR2 as SVGAGI (reference sequence). V dropped 2 bases and J dropped 0; count of bases not matched to a gene: 7. CDR3 length equals 17 residues. The CDR3 DNA follows: TGTGCCAGCAGTTACGGGGGACAGCCTTTCTCTGGAAACACCATATATTTT. Protein product: CASSYGGQPFSGNTIYF.

Ten or more counts support this clone. This chain joins TRBV12-3 or TRBV12-4 and TRBJ1-1; D call uncertain. The CDR3 is 14 amino acids. V was trimmed by 7 bases and J by 1 base, leaving 13 bases between them. CDR3: CASTAGSTNTEAFF. The CDR3 bases are TGTGCCAGCACCGCGGGGAGTACGAACACTGAAGCTTTCTTT.

This rearrangement joins TRBV5-1 to TRBJ2-7, with 7 bases identical to TRBD1. In germline, CDR1 is SGHRS, CDR2 YFSETQ. J gave up 1 base and V 4 bases, and 8 bases lay outside the gene matches. The CDR3 extends over 15 amino acids. The CDR3 DNA is TGCGCCAGCAGCCGTGACAGGGCGGCGTCCTACGAGCAGTACTTC. Encoded protein: CASSRDRAASYEQYF.

This clone is classed as medium-sized. J is TRBJ1-4 and V is TRBV4-1; D is uncertain. The germline V gene has CDR1 MGHRA and CDR2 YSYEKL. V was pared by 0 bases and J by 14 bases, with 19 bases between. This CDR3 is built from 15 residues. Written as DNA, the CDR3 is TGCGCCAGCAGCCAAGATCGGACCCCCCCGGGAAAGCTGTTTTTT. It specifies CASSQDRTPPGKLFF.

The sample holds a few counts of this clone. The chain is built from TRBV28 and TRBJ2-5, with D possibly being TRBD2 (6 bases). This CDR3 region has 16 residues. Trimming removed 5 bases at V and 5 bases at J, with 21 bases between. Germline values: CDR1 MDHEN, CDR2 SYDVKM. In DNA, the CDR3 is TGTGCCAGCAGTCCCCGAGGGGCTATCGGAGGGGAGACCCAGTACTTC. Protein: CASSPRGAIGGETQYF.

The chain uses TRBV4-1 and TRBJ1-5; D is ambiguous. V dropped 4 bases and J dropped 6 bases, with 16 bases sitting between them. Germline CDR1 is MGHRA and CDR2 is YSYEKL. The CDR3 sequence is 15 residues long. CDR3 nucleotide sequence: TGCGCCAGCAGCCTCGACGATCGACCCGTTCAGCCCCAGCATTTT. The encoded protein is CASSLDDRPVQPQHF.

This clone was counted a few times. The chain links TRBV6-5 to TRBJ2-5; D not certain. The CDR3 runs to 11 residues. Germline assignment: CDR1 MNHEY and CDR2 SVGAGI. V was cut by 2 bases and J by 5 bases, with 3 bases left in between. CDR3: CASSYLETQYF. Here the CDR3 DNA reads TGTGCCAGCAGTTACCTCGAGACCCAGTACTTC.